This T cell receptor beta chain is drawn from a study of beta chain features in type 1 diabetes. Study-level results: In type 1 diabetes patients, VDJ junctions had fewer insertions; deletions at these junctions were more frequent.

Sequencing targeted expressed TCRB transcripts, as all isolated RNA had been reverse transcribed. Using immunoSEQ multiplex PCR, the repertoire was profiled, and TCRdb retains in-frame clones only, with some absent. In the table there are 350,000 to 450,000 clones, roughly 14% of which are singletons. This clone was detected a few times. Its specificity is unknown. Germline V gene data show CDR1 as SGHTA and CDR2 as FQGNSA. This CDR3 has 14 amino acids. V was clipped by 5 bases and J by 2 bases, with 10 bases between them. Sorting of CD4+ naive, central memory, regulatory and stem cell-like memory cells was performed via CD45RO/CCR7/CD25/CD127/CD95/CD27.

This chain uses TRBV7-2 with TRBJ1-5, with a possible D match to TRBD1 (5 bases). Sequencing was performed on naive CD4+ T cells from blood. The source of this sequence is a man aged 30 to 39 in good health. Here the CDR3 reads CASSPLGGNQPQHF. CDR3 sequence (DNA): TGTGCCAGCAGCCCCCTGGGGGGCAATCAGCCCCAGCATTTT. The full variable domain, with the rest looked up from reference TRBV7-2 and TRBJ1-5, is GAGVSQSPSNKVTEKGKDVELRCDPISGHTALYWYRQSLGQGLEFLIYFQGNSAPDKSGLPSDRFSAERTGGSVSTLTIQRTQQEDSAVYLCASSPLGGNQPQHFGDGTRLSIL.